This T cell receptor (beta chain) originates from a study of cytomegalovirus exposure and HLA in healthy donors. General study results and limits: In a later analysis, common viral pathogens appeared linked to several of the most significant clusters. The classifier, whose performance was assessed in both the original and validation cohorts, reportedly diagnosed cytomegalovirus status with high specificity and sensitivity. Most subjects' HLA-A and HLA-B alleles were reportedly predicted from TCR beta sequences.

In germline, CDR1 is MDHEN, CDR2 SYDVKM. This CDR3 has 14 amino acids. Trimming took 7 bases from V and 3 from J; bases not matched to a gene: 8. With regard to this clone: Its antigen is undetermined.

The PCR was carried out with 60 Vbeta primers and 13 Jbeta primers. The method was immunoSEQ multiplex PCR; TCRdb's version includes in-frame clones alone and lacks a portion of them. Among 200,000 to 250,000 clones listed, roughly 79% were seen once. Sequencing input: PBMCs. The receptor was derived from a woman aged 40 to 55 in good health and CMV-seronegative. The chain combines TRBV28 with TRBJ1-2, with 7 positions matching TRBD1. Written as DNA, the CDR3 is TGTGCCAGCACTCTCAGGGGGGAAGACTATGGCTACACCTTC. Its translation is CASTLRGEDYGYTF.